This T cell receptor (beta chain) was observed in a study of human T cells and chemical hapten exposure. About the study: Patients were mainly female, each with alopecia areata, totalis or universalis.

This clonotype occurred many times. What it binds is not known. Findings and limits, study-wide: As patch test score rose, PT1 expanded TCR counts tended to rise as well. Once DPC sensitization occurred, TCRs above 1 in 1000 frequency showed no change. Expanded TCRs produced significantly more large CDR3 similarity clusters than controls did.

TCRdb reprocessed the RACE reads with MiXCR, giving one entry per CDR3 protein. Here the sample spans 80,000 or so distinct CDR3 sequences, about 11% being singletons. Germline V gene sequence: CDR1 LNHDA, CDR2 SQIVND (reference sequence). V was clipped by 6 bases and J by 2 bases; unmatched bases: 6. This CDR3 comprises 15 residues. Time point meaning: patch test 1, 2 weeks after DPC sensitization. Treatment described: therapeutic diphenylcyclopropenone sensitization with weekly scalp DPC. The sequence derives from a woman aged 45-60 years with alopecia areata. Some clones in this sample may be carry-over from other donors' samples. The V call is TRBV19, the J call TRBJ2-7; 11 positions agree with TRBD2. The material was whole blood, obtained in connection with sensitization to the hapten diphenylcyclopropenone (DPC). CDR3 in DNA: TGTGCCAGTAGCACACTAGCGGGAGTGGCCTACGAGCAGTACTTC. Its translation is CASSTLAGVAYEQYF.